This TCR beta chain comes out of a study of Japanese encephalitis immunity and Zika vaccine responses. This clonotype is medium-sized. PBMCs were CFSE-labeled and cultured for 6 to 7 days with peptide pools at about 1 ug/mL each. The sort collected unfixed, live, CD56-CD19-CD16-CD3+CD4+ CFSE-low proliferating CD4 T cells. V lost 4 bases to trimming and J lost 3 bases; unmatched junction nucleotides: 15. The CDR3 sequence is 17 residues long. Germline assignment: CDR1 SGHDT and CDR2 YYEEEE. MiXCR, applied by TCRdb to the 5' RACE reads, yields one record per CDR3 protein. Altogether roughly 400 distinct CDR3 sequences are present, roughly 2.3% being singletons, with the ten largest covering around a third.

This specimen was antigen-activated CD4+ T cells from blood, cultured, taken during a Zika inactivated vaccine study. This clonotype was obtained from an adult man who received an inactivated Zika virus vaccine. V is TRBV5-6 and J is TRBJ2-7; TRBD2 matches at 8 bases. This CDR3 is CASSQPARGRGGYEQYF. CDR3 coding DNA: TGTGCCAGCAGCCAACCAGCCAGGGGTCGGGGGGGCTACGAGCAGTACTTC.